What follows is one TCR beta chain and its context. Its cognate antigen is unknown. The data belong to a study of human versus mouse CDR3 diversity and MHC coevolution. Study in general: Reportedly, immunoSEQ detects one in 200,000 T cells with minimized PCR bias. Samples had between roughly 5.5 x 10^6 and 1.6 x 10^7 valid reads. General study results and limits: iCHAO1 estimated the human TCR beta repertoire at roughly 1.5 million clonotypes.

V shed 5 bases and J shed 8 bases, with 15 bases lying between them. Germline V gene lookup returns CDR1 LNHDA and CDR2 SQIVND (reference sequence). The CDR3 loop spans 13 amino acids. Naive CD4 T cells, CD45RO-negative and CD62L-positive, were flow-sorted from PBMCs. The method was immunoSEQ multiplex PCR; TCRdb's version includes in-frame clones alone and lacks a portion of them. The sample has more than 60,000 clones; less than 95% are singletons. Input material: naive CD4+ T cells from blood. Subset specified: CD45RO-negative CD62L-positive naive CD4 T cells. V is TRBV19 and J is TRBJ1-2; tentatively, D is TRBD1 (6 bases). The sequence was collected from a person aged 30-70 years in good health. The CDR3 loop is CASSPQRQVGYTF. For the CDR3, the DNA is TGTGCCAGTAGTCCTCAAAGACAGGTCGGCTACACCTTC.